This is a list of T cell receptor beta chains from one sample in a study of CD8+ T cells in alopecia areata. The method was immunoSEQ multiplex PCR; TCRdb's version includes in-frame clones alone and lacks a portion of them. The table records under 350,000 clones, 55% to 70% of them present only once. This material consisted of CD4+ T cells sorted from blood, taken at week 24, from a patient treated with tofacitinib. These receptors all stem from a human donor with alopecia areata. CDR3s include the opening cysteine and the closing phenylalanine or tryptophan. Each record gives: V gene, J gene, D gene, clone size, CDR3 DNA, CDR3 protein. D genes are given only for firm matches. A row's size may be missing; if present it is once, few, many or a size class.

v_gene: TRBV4-3
j_gene: TRBJ2-3
d_gene: NA
abundance: NA
CDR3nt: TGCGCCAGCAGCCTCAATGGACAATCAGATACGCAGTATTTT
CDR3aa: CASSLNGQSDTQYF

v_gene: TRBV9
j_gene: TRBJ1-2
d_gene: NA
abundance: NA
CDR3nt: TGTGCCAGCGTAAGGTCTGGCTATGGCTACACCTTC
CDR3aa: CASVRSGYGYTF

v_gene: TRBV28
j_gene: TRBJ2-5
d_gene: TRBD1
abundance: NA
CDR3nt: TGTGCCAGCAGTTTATACCGGACAGGGCCCCAAGAGACCCAGTACTTC
CDR3aa: CASSLYRTGPQETQYF

v_gene: TRBV7-9
j_gene: TRBJ2-1
d_gene: NA
abundance: NA
CDR3nt: TGTGCCAGCAGCTTAAAGGGCCGGGACTCCGCCTACAATGAGCAGTTCTTC
CDR3aa: CASSLKGRDSAYNEQFF

v_gene: TRBV4-3
j_gene: TRBJ1-4
d_gene: NA
abundance: NA
CDR3nt: TGCGCCAGCAGCCCCACACTAATTTCGGATGAAAAACTGTTTTTT
CDR3aa: CASSPTLISDEKLFF

v_gene: TRBV7-2
j_gene: TRBJ2-5
d_gene: NA
abundance: NA
CDR3nt: TGTGCCAGCAGCTACCCGGGGTACCAAGAGACCCAGTACTTC
CDR3aa: CASSYPGYQETQYF

v_gene: TRBV30
j_gene: TRBJ1-3
d_gene: NA
abundance: NA
CDR3nt: TGTGCCTGGAGTGCTGGAAACACCATATATTTT
CDR3aa: CAWSAGNTIYF

v_gene: TRBV10-3
j_gene: TRBJ2-2
d_gene: NA
abundance: NA
CDR3nt: TGTGCCATCAGTGAAAACACCGGGGAGCTGTTTTTT
CDR3aa: CAISENTGELFF

v_gene: TRBV28
j_gene: TRBJ1-5
d_gene: NA
abundance: NA
CDR3nt: TGTGCCAGCAGTTTATCGGGATTCGGAAATCAGCCCCAGCATTTT
CDR3aa: CASSLSGFGNQPQHF

v_gene: TRBV30
j_gene: TRBJ1-5
d_gene: TRBD1
abundance: NA
CDR3nt: TGTGCCTGGAGATCGGGACAGAATCAGCCCCAGCATTTT
CDR3aa: CAWRSGQNQPQHF

v_gene: TRBV25-1
j_gene: TRBJ1-1
d_gene: NA
abundance: NA
CDR3nt: TGTGCCAGCAACCCCCTAGGGTCTGCGTCGGAAGCTTTCTTT
CDR3aa: CASNPLGSASEAFF

v_gene: TRBV5-4
j_gene: TRBJ2-5
d_gene: NA
abundance: NA
CDR3nt: TGTGCCAGCAGCTACCGAATTCAAGAGACCCAGTACTTC
CDR3aa: CASSYRIQETQYF

v_gene: TRBV7-9
j_gene: TRBJ1-2
d_gene: NA
abundance: NA
CDR3nt: TGTGCCAGCAGCCCGAGTATAGGGGGGGACTATGGCTACACCTTC
CDR3aa: CASSPSIGGDYGYTF

v_gene: TRBV19
j_gene: TRBJ1-2
d_gene: TRBD1
abundance: few
CDR3nt: TGTGCCAGTAGTAAAATCGCGGGACAGGGGAACTATGGCTACACCTTC
CDR3aa: CASSKIAGQGNYGYTF

v_gene: TRBV4-1
j_gene: TRBJ2-1
d_gene: TRBD2
abundance: few
CDR3nt: TGCGCCAGCAGCCCTGTTGGACTAGCGGGAAAGCAGTTCTTC
CDR3aa: CASSPVGLAGKQFF

v_gene: TRBV5-8
j_gene: TRBJ1-5
d_gene: NA
abundance: few
CDR3nt: TGTGCCAGCAGCTCAGGGCTCAATCAGCCCCAGCATTTT
CDR3aa: CASSSGLNQPQHF

v_gene: TRBV29-1
j_gene: TRBJ2-2
d_gene: NA
abundance: NA
CDR3nt: TGCAGCGTAGCCGCAGGGGACCGGACCGGGGAGCTGTTTTTT
CDR3aa: CSVAAGDRTGELFF